The entry below gives a single TCR beta chain sequence along with its context. The CDR3 covers 13 residues. V shed 7 bases and J shed 0 bases, with 12 bases lying between them. Germline loops: CDR1 SQVTM, CDR2 ANQGSEA. This sample was included in a study of T cell changes during pregnancy in multiple sclerosis. This table comes from immunoSEQ multiplex PCR, and its TCRdb copy is limited to in-frame clones, with some not included. The table includes 50,000 to 60,000 clones, 90% detected once. This sample comprised peripheral blood, obtained in the first trimester of pregnancy. The sequence derives from a female donor in good health, enrolled as a control in a pregnancy study. The V and J genes are TRBV29-1 and TRBJ1-2; tentative D call: TRBD1 (5 bases). The CDR3 reads CSGGTGSNYGYTF. CDR3 sequence (DNA): TGCAGCGGCGGTACAGGTTCTAACTATGGCTACACCTTC.